This section outlines one T cell receptor (beta chain) sequence together with its context. Its target is not known. Other DNA sequences in the sample encode the same CDR3. The sample originates from a study of cytomegalovirus exposure and HLA in healthy donors. General study findings and limits: Several of the most significant clusters were apparently associated with common viral pathogens in a later analysis.

With 5 bases removed from V and 0 bases from J, the gap between germline ends came to 7 bases. Germline V gene lookup returns CDR1 SEHNR and CDR2 FQNEAQ (reference sequence). CDR3 length: 14 residues. PCR amplification relied on 60 Vbeta primers (plus 13 Jbeta primers). The repertoire was sequenced with immunoSEQ multiplex PCR; TCRdb's copy has only in-frame clones and lacks some. This sample yields 100,000 to 150,000 clones, of which approximately 70% are seen a single time; around 4.8% belongs to the top ten. The rearrangement uses TRBV7-9 and TRBJ2-2; possible D gene TRBD1, 5 bases. The sample consisted of PBMCs. The sequence was collected from a man aged 60 to 69 in good health and CMV-seropositive. CDR3 sequence: CASSPTANTGELFF. The CDR3 DNA is TGTGCCAGCAGCCCGACAGCGAACACCGGGGAGCTGTTTTTT.